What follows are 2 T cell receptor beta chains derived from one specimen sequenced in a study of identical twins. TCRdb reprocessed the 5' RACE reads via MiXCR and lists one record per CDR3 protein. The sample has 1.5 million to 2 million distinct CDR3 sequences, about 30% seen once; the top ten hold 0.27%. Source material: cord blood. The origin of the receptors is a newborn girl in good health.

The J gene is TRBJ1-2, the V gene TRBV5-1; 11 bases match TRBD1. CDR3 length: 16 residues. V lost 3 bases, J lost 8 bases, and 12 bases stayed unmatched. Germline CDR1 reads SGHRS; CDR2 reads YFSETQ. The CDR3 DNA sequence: TGCGCCAGCAGCTCTTGGAGGACAGGGGGCTCAGACGGCTACACCTTC. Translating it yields CASSSWRTGGSDGYTF.

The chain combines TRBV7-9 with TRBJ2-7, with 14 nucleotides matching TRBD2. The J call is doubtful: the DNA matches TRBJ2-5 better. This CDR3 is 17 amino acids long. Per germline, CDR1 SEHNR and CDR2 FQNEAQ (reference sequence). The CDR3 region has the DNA TGTGCCAGCAGCGCGGGACTAGCGGGGGTATACCAAGAGACCCAGTACTTC. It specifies CASSAGLAGVYQETQYF.